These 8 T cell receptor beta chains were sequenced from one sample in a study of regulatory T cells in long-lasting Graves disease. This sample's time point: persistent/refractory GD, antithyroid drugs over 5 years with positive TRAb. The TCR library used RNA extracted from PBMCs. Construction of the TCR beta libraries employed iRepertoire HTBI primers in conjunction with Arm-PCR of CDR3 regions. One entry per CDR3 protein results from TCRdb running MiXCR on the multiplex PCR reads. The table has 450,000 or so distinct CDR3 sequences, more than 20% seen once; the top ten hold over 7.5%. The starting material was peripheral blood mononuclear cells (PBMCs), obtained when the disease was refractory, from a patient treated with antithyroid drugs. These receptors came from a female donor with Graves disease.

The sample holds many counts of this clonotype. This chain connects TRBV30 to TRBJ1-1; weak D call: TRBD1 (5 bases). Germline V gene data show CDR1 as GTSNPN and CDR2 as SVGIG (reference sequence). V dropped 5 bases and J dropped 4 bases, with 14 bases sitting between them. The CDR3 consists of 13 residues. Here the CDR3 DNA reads TGTGCCTGGGTAGGGGCGGGGATCACTGAAGCTTTCTTT. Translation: CAWVGAGITEAFF.

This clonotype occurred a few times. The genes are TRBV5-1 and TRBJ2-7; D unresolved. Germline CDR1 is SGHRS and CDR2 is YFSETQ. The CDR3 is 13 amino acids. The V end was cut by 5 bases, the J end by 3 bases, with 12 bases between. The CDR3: CASRHDPDYEQYF. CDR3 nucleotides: TGCGCCAGCAGACACGACCCCGACTACGAGCAGTACTTC.

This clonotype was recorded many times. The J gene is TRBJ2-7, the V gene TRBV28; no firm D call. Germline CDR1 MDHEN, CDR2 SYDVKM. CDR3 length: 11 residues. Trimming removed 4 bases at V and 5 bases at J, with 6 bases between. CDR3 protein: CASSSVHEQYF. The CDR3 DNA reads TGTGCCAGCAGTTCCGTCCACGAGCAGTACTTC.

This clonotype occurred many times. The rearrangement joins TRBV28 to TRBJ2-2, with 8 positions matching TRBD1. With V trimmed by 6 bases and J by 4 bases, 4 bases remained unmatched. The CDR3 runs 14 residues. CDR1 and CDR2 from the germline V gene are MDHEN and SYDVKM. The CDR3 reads CASSPGTGTGELFF. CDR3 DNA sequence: TGTGCCAGCAGCCCCGGGACAGGCACCGGGGAGCTGTTTTTT. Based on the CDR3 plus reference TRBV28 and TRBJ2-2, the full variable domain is DVKVTQSSRYLVKRTGEKVFLECVQDMDHENMFWYRQDPGLGLRLIYFSYDVKMKEKGDIPEGYSVSREKKERFSLILESASTNQTSMYLCASSPGTGTGELFFGEGSRLTVL.

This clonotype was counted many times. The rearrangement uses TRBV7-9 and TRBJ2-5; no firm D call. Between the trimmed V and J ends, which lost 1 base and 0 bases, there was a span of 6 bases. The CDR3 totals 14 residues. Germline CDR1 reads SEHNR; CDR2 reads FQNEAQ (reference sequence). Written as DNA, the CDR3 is TGTGCCAGCAGCTTAGATACAGACCAAGAGACCCAGTACTTC. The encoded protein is CASSLDTDQETQYF. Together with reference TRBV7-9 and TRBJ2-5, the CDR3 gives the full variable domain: DTGVSQNPRHKITKRGQNVTFRCDPISEHNRLYWYRQTLGQGPEFLTYFQNEAQLEKSRLLSDRFSAERPKGSFSTLEIQRTEQGDSAMYLCASSLDTDQETQYFGPGTRLLVL.

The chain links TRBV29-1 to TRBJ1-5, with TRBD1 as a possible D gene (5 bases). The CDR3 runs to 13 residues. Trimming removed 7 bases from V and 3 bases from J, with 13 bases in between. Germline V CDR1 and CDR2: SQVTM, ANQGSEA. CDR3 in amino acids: CSGRGGANQPQHF. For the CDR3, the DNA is TGCAGCGGGAGGGGAGGGGCCAATCAGCCCCAGCATTTT.

The CDR3 DNA follows: TGTGCCAGCAGCTCCTCCGGGACCAACTATGGCTACACCTTC. Translated, it gives CASSSSGTNYGYTF. V usage is TRBV7-9 and J usage is TRBJ1-2; D is perhaps TRBD1 (5 bases). Germline-derived CDR1 and CDR2 are SEHNR and FQNEAQ (reference sequence). The V end was cut by 4 bases, the J end by 2 bases, with 11 bases between. The length of the CDR3 is 14 residues.

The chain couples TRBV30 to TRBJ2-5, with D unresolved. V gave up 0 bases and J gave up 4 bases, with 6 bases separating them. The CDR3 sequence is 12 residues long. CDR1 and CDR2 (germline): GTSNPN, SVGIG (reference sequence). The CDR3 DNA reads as TGTGCCTGGAGTGTACCGTTAGAGACCCAGTACTTC. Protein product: CAWSVPLETQYF.